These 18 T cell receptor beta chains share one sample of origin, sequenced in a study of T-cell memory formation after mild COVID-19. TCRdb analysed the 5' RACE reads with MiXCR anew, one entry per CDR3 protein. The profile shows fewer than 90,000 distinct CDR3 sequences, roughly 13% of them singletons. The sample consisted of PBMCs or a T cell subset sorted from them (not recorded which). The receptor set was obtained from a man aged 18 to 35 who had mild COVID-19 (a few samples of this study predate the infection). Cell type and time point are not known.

For the CDR3, the DNA is TGCAGCGTTGAAACAGGGGCCGGGCTTTATGGCTACACCTTC. This sequence encodes CSVETGAGLYGYTF. This chain uses TRBV29-1 with TRBJ1-2, with TRBD1 matching 7 bases. Germline assignment: CDR1 SQVTM and CDR2 ANQGSEA. V was pared by 2 bases and J by 5 bases, with 8 bases of the junction left unmatched. The CDR3 is 14 amino acids.

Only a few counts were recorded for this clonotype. CDR3 residues: CASSYKLDNEQFF. The CDR3 bases are TGTGCCAGCAGTTACAAGCTAGACAATGAGCAGTTCTTC. The chain uses TRBV6-2 or TRBV6-3 and TRBJ2-1; D is undetermined. The CDR3 sequence is 13 residues long. Germline lookup yields CDR1 MNHEY and CDR2 SVGEGT. V lost 2 bases, J lost 5 bases, and 7 bases lay in between.

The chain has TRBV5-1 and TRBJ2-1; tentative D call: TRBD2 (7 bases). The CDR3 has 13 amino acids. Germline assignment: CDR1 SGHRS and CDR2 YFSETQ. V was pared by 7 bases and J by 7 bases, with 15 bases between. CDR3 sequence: CASGEGGGNEQFF. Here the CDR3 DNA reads TGCGCCAGCGGGGAAGGGGGGGGAAATGAGCAGTTCTTC.

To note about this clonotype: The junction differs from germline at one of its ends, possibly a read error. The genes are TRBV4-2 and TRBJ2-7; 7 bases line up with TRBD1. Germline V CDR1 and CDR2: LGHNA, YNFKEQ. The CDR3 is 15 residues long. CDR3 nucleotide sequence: TGTGCCAGCAGACAAGACCCCCTGACAGGGTACGAGCAGTACTTC. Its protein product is CASRQDPLTGYEQYF.

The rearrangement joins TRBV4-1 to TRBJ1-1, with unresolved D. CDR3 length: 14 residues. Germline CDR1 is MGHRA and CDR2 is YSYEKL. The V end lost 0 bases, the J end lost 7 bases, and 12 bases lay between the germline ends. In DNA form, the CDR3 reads TGCGCCAGCAGCCAAGAACCAATGGGGTATGAAGCTTTCTTT. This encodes CASSQEPMGYEAFF.

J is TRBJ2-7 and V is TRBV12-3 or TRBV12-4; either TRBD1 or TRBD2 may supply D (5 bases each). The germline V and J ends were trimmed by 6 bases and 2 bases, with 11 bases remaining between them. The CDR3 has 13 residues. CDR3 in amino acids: CASRDGTTYEQYF. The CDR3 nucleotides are TGTGCCAGCAGGGACGGGACCACCTACGAGCAGTACTTC.

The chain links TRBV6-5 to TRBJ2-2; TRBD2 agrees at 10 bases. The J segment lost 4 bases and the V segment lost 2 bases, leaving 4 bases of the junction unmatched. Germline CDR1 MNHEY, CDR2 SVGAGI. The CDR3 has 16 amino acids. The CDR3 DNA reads TGTGCCAGCAGTTACCCAGCGGGGGGGCGCACCGGGGAGCTGTTTTTT. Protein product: CASSYPAGGRTGELFF.

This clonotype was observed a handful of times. The CDR3 coding sequence is TGTGCCAGCGGCTATGCACCCACGGACCCTAACTACACCTTC. It yields the protein CASGYAPTDPNYTF. This chain connects TRBV6-2 or TRBV6-3 to TRBJ1-2; D uncertain. The CDR3 is 14 amino acids. Per the germline V gene, CDR1 is MNHEY and CDR2 is SVGEGT. The V gene lost 8 bases and the J gene lost 10 bases, with 23 bases spanning the gap.

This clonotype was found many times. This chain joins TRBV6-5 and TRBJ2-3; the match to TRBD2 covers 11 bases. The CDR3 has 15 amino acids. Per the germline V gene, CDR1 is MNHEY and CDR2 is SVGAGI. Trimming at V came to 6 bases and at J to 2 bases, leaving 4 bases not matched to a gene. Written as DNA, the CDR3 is TGTGCCAGCAGCCCTAGCGGGGGGACCACAGATACGCAGTATTTT. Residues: CASSPSGGTTDTQYF.

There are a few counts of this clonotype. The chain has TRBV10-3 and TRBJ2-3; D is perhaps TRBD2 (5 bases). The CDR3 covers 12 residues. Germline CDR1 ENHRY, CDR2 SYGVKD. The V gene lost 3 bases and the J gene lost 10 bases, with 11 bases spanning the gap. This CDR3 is CAISEQLVAQYF. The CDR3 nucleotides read TGTGCCATCAGTGAACAACTAGTAGCGCAGTATTTT.

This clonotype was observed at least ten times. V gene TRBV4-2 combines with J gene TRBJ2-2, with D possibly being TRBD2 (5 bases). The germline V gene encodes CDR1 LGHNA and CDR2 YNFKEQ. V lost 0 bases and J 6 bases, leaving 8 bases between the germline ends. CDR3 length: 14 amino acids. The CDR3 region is CASSQELAAGELFF. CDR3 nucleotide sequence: TGTGCCAGCAGCCAAGAGCTAGCAGCCGGGGAGCTGTTTTTT.

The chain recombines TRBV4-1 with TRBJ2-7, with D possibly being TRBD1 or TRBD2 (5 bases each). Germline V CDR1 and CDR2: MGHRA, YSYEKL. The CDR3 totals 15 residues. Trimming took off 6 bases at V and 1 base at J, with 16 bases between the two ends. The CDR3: CASSHRTGASYEQYF. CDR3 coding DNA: TGCGCCAGCAGTCATCGTACCGGGGCTTCCTACGAGCAGTACTTC.

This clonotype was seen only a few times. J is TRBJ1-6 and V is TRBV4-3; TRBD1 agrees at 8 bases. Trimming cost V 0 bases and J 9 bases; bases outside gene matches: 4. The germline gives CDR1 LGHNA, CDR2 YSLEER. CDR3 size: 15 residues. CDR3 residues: CASSQDTGGTSPLHF. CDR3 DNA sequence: TGCGCCAGCAGCCAAGATACAGGGGGGACTTCACCCCTCCACTTT.

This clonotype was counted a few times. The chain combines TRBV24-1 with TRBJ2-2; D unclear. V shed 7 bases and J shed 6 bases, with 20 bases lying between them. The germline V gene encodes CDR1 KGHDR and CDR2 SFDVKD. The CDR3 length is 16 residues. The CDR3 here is CATSQPGVLFPGELFF. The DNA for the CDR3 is TGTGCCACCAGCCAGCCCGGTGTCTTATTCCCCGGGGAGCTGTTTTTT.

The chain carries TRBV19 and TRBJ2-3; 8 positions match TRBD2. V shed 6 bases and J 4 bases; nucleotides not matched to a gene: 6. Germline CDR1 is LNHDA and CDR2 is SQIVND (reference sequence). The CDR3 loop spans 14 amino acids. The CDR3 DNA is TGTGCCAGTAGAACCCTCGGGGGGGCAGATACGCAGTATTTT. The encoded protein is CASRTLGGADTQYF.

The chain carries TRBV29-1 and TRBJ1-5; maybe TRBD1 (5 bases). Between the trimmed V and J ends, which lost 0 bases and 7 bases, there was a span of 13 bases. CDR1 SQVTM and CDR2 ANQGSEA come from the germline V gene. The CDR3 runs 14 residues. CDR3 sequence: CSVEERGAGQPQHF. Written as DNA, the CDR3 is TGCAGCGTTGAAGAAAGGGGCGCAGGGCAGCCCCAGCATTTT.

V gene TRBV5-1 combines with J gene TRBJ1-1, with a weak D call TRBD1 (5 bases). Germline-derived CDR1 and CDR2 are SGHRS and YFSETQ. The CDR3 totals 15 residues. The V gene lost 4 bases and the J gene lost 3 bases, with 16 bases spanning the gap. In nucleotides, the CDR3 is TGCGCCAGCAGCCCCTACGGGGCGGGGGACACTGAAGCTTTCTTT. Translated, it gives CASSPYGAGDTEAFF.

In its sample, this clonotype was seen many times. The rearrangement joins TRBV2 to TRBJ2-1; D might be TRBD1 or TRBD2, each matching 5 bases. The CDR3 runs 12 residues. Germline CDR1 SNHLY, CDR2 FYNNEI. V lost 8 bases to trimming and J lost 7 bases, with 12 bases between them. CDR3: CASGGIGNEQFF. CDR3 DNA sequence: TGTGCCAGCGGGGGTATTGGGAATGAGCAGTTCTTC.